A single sample is the source of the 10 T cell receptor beta chains below, sequenced in a study of identifying expanded T cells in peripheral blood. Clones were read by immunoSEQ multiplex PCR, and TCRdb kept only the in-frame ones, dropping some. The repertoire includes about 100,000 clones, roughly 89% of them detected once, and 15% to 20% sits in the top ten. Input material: blood. These receptors were collected from a person aged 18 to 70 in good health.

The rearrangement links TRBV18 to TRBJ2-2; 8 nucleotides align to TRBD1. This CDR3 contains 19 residues. Germline-derived CDR1 and CDR2 are KGHSH and LQKENI. J lost 2 bases, V lost 6 bases, and 17 bases had no gene match. As DNA, the CDR3 is TGTGCCAGCTCCCGGGCCGGATTACAGGGGGTAATCAACACCGGGGAGCTGTTTTTT. Its protein is CASSRAGLQGVINTGELFF. The variable domain in full, with the rest retrieved from reference TRBV18 and TRBJ2-2, is NAGVMQNPRHLVRRRGQEARLRCSPMKGHSHVYWYRQLPEEGLKFMVYLQKENIIDESGMPKERFSAEFPKEGPSILRIQQVVRGDSAAYFCASSRAGLQGVINTGELFFGEGSRLTVL.

V and J are TRBV5-1 and TRBJ2-6; 14 bases align to TRBD2. The germline V gene encodes CDR1 SGHRS and CDR2 YFSETQ. The length of the CDR3 is 22 residues. The ends lost 0 bases at V and 1 base at J; junction bases unmatched: 12. CDR3 DNA: TGCGCCAGCAGCTTGGGGACTAGCGGGGGGAGACCCACCCGATCTGGGGCCAACGTCCTGACTTTC. Protein sequence: CASSLGTSGGRPTRSGANVLTF.

This clone was seen once. The genes are TRBV19 and TRBJ2-2; 8 positions match TRBD1. This CDR3 spans 14 amino acids. The V and J ends lost 6 bases and 6 bases, in that order; junction bases with no gene match: 6. In germline, CDR1 is LNHDA, CDR2 SQIVND (reference sequence). CDR3 in amino acids: CASRTRQGPGELFF. As DNA, the CDR3 is TGTGCCAGTAGAACTCGACAGGGGCCCGGGGAGCTGTTTTTT.

V and J are TRBV28 and TRBJ1-6, with D perhaps TRBD1 (5 bases). The CDR3 extends over 14 amino acids. Per germline, CDR1 MDHEN and CDR2 SYDVKM. Trimming took 3 bases from V and 10 from J, leaving 13 bases between them. This CDR3 reads CASSLAGTRSPLHF. The CDR3 nucleotides read TGTGCCAGCAGTTTGGCAGGGACGAGATCACCCCTCCACTTT. Based on the CDR3 plus reference TRBV28 and TRBJ1-6, the full variable domain is DVKVTQSSRYLVKRTGEKVFLECVQDMDHENMFWYRQDPGLGLRLIYFSYDVKMKEKGDIPEGYSVSREKKERFSLILESASTNQTSMYLCASSLAGTRSPLHFGNGTRLTVT.

The chain couples TRBV7-9 to TRBJ2-2; D is unclear. The CDR3 is 13 amino acids. Between the trimmed V and J ends, which lost 5 bases and 3 bases, there was a span of 7 bases. In germline, CDR1 is SEHNR, CDR2 FQNEAQ (reference sequence). The DNA of the CDR3 is TGTGCCAGCAGCCCTGTACACACCGGGGAGCTGTTTTTT. Protein product: CASSPVHTGELFF.

The CDR3 region is CASSPITYYGYTF. The CDR3 DNA sequence: TGTGCCAGCAGCCCGATTACCTATTATGGCTACACCTTC. This chain uses TRBV14 with TRBJ1-2; the D is unclear. CDR1 is SGHDN, CDR2 FVKESK, per germline. V shed 4 bases and J shed 5 bases, with 11 bases lying between them. This CDR3 is built from 13 residues.

This sequence joins TRBV7-2 and TRBJ2-7, with TRBD2 matching 13 bases. There are 14 residues in the CDR3. The trim removed 3 bases at V and 10 bases at J, leaving 6 bases unmatched. Germline values: CDR1 SGHTA, CDR2 FQGNSA. The CDR3 loop is CASSFPTSGGPQYF. DNA for the CDR3: TGTGCCAGCAGCTTTCCGACTAGCGGGGGGCCACAGTACTTC.

CDR3 in DNA: TGTGCCAGCACCGCGGGGGGGCACTATGGCTACACCTTC. Protein sequence: CASTAGGHYGYTF. The chain employs TRBV7-9 and TRBJ1-2; maybe TRBD1 (6 bases). Trimming stripped 7 bases from V and 3 bases from J, with 12 bases between. CDR3 length: 13 amino acids. Germline V gene lookup returns CDR1 SEHNR and CDR2 FQNEAQ (reference sequence).

In DNA form, the CDR3 reads TGTGCCAGCAGCCAATTTGGTGGGCTAGTCATGGAGACCCAGTACTTC. Protein: CASSQFGGLVMETQYF. This chain connects TRBV14 to TRBJ2-5; D is unclear. This CDR3 is built from 16 residues. The V and J ends lost 2 bases and 5 bases respectively, with 18 bases between them. Germline-derived CDR1 and CDR2 are SGHDN and FVKESK.

The gene calls are TRBV7-9 and TRBJ1-1, with TRBD1 matching over 7 bases. The CDR3 loop spans 12 amino acids. Germline CDR1 SEHNR, CDR2 FQNEAQ (reference sequence). Trimming at V came to 7 bases and at J to 5 bases, leaving 4 bases not matched to a gene. The CDR3 spells CASTQGGTEAFF. The CDR3 DNA reads as TGTGCCAGCACCCAGGGGGGGACTGAAGCTTTCTTT.